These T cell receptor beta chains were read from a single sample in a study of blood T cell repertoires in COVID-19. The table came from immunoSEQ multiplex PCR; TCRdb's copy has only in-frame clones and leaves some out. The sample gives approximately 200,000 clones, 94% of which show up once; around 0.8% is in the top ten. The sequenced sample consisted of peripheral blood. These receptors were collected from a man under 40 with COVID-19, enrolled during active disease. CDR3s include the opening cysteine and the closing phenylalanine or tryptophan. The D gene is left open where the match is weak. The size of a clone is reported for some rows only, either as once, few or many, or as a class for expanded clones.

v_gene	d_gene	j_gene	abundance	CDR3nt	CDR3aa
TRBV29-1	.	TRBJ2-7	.	TGCAGCGTTGTAGACAACGAGCAGTACTTC	CSVVDNEQYF
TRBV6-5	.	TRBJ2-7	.	TGTGCCAGCACTAGTACAACAACAGGTTACTACGAGCAGTACTTC	CASTSTTTGYYEQYF
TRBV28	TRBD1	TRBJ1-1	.	TGTGCCAGCAGTTTATTGGTCTCGGGACCAGCGGACAGGGGAGCTTTCTTT	CASSLLVSGPADRGAFF
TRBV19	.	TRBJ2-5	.	TGTGCCAGTAGTATCCAGGGGTTTGAGGAGACCCAGTACTTC	CASSIQGFEETQYF
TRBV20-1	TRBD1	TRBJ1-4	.	TGCAGTGCTAGTCCCGGGACAGGGAATGAAAAACTGTTTTTT	CSASPGTGNEKLFF
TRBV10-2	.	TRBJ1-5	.	TGCACTAAGATAGGCCAGCCCCAGCATTTT	CTKIGQPQHF
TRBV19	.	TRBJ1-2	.	TGTGCCAGTAGCCAACGCTTGGGGGGAAATGGCTACACCTTC	CASSQRLGGNGYTF
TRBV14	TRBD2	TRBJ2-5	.	TGTGCCAGCAGCCAAGATCAAGGCCTAGCGGGGTGGCGAGAGACCCAGTACTTC	CASSQDQGLAGWRETQYF
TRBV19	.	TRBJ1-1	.	TGTGCCAGTAGGCTGGGCCCGGCGATGAACACTGAAGCTTTCTTT	CASRLGPAMNTEAFF
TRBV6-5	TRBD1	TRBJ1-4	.	TGTGCCAGCGGATCGACAGGGTCGTGGGAAAAACTGTTTTTT	CASGSTGSWEKLFF
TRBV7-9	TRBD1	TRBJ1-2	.	TGTGCCAGCAGCCCGATGGGAGGACAGGGTCAAGGCTACACCTTC	CASSPMGGQGQGYTF
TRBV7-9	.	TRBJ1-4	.	TGTGCCAGCAGCCCGAACTATGCAGGGATGAAGGATGAAAAACTGTTTTTT	CASSPNYAGMKDEKLFF
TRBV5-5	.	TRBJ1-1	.	TGTGCCAGCAGCTTGGTCGGAGGGAACACTGAAGCTTTCTTT	CASSLVGGNTEAFF
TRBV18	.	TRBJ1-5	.	TGTGCCAGCTCACCATTCCCCCCTAATAGCAATCAGCCCCAGCATTTT	CASSPFPPNSNQPQHF
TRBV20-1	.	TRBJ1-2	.	TGCAGTGCTAGCGCAGACTATGGCTACACCTTC	CSASADYGYTF
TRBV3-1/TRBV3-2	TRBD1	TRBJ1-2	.	TGTGCCAGCAACCAGGGACAGGGGAGCTATGGCTACACCTTC	CASNQGQGSYGYTF
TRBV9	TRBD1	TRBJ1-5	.	TGTGCCAGCAGCGTCCCAGGGACAGCCTATAGCAATCAGCCCCAGCATTTT	CASSVPGTAYSNQPQHF
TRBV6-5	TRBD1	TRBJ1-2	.	TGTGCCAGCAGCTACGGACAGGGGGCTTTTGGCTACACCTTC	CASSYGQGAFGYTF
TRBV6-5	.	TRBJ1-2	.	TGTGCCAGCACCACGCTTATAGGGGACTATGGCTACACCTTC	CASTTLIGDYGYTF
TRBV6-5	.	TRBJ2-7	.	TGTGCCAGCAGTTACCTCGGACAAGCCTACGAGCAGTACTTC	CASSYLGQAYEQYF
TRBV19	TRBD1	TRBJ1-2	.	TGTGCCAGTAGTATTCTGACAGGGGACCATAACTATGGCTACACCTTC	CASSILTGDHNYGYTF
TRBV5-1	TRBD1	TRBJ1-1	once	TGCGCCAGCCGGTTACTTAGAAGGACAGGGGATGAAGCTTTCTTT	CASRLLRRTGDEAFF
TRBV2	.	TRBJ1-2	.	TGTGCCAGCAACCCGGGAGAGTATGGCTACACCTTC	CASNPGEYGYTF
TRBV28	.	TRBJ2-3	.	TGTGCCGGTCGTTCCGGGACTAGCACAGATACGCAGTATTTT	CAGRSGTSTDTQYF
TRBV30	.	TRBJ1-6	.	TGTGCCTGGAGTGCTACTGGGCAACTCGCTTCACCCCTCCACTTT	CAWSATGQLASPLHF
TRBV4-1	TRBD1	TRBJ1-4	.	TGCGCCAGCAGCCAAGAAAAGGGACAGTCTCGGCCCCTGTTTTTT	CASSQEKGQSRPLFF